These 12 T cell receptor beta chains originate from one sample sequenced in a study of T-cell memory formation after mild COVID-19. TCRdb recomputed calls from the 5' RACE reads with MiXCR, one row per CDR3 protein. The sample lists a few hundred thousand distinct CDR3 sequences, just under 20% occurring once. Material: PBMCs or a T cell subset sorted from them (not recorded which). These receptors were collected from a man between 18 and 35 years old who had mild COVID-19 (a few samples of this study predate the infection). Cell type and time point are not known.

V gene TRBV7-3 combines with J gene TRBJ2-5; 8 bases map to TRBD2. Germline CDR1 and CDR2: SGHTA and FQGTGA. CDR3 length: 15 residues. The junction had 6 bases not matched to a gene; V was cut back by 4 bases and J by 2 bases. CDR3 sequence (DNA): TGTGCCAGCAGCTCCGGGACTAGTCGGCAAGAGACCCAGTACTTC. Residues: CASSSGTSRQETQYF. Full variable domain (missing parts from reference TRBV7-3 and TRBJ2-5): GAGVSQTPSNKVTEKGKYVELRCDPISGHTALYWYRQSLGQGPEFLIYFQGTGAADDSGLPNDRFFAVRPEGSVSTLKIQRTERGDSAVYLCASSSGTSRQETQYFGPGTRLLVL.

V gene TRBV18 combines with J gene TRBJ1-5, with D uncertain. V was trimmed by 3 bases and J by 1 base, leaving 10 bases between them. CDR3 length: 15 amino acids. From germline, CDR1 is KGHSH and CDR2 LQKENI. CDR3 nucleotides: TGTGCCAGCTCACCCAGCCATTCCAGCAATCAGCCCCAGCATTTT. Protein sequence: CASSPSHSSNQPQHF.

This clonotype turned up a few times. The chain links TRBV7-9 to TRBJ2-3; TRBD1 agrees at 7 bases. The V gene's germline CDR1 is SEHNR and CDR2 FQNEAQ (reference sequence). This CDR3 has 15 residues. Unmatched junction bases numbered 3, after V lost 3 bases and J lost 0 bases. CDR3 DNA sequence: TGTGCCAGCAGCTTGGGGACAGATAGCACAGATACGCAGTATTTT. It is translated as CASSLGTDSTDTQYF. The variable domain in full, with the rest retrieved from reference TRBV7-9 and TRBJ2-3, is DTGVSQNPRHKITKRGQNVTFRCDPISEHNRLYWYRQTLGQGPEFLTYFQNEAQLEKSRLLSDRFSAERPKGSFSTLEIQRTEQGDSAMYLCASSLGTDSTDTQYFGPGTRLTVL.

The chain couples TRBV9 to TRBJ1-5; 7 nucleotides match TRBD1. Looked up from germline, CDR1 is SGDLS and CDR2 is YYNGEE. The ends lost 4 bases at V and 6 bases at J; junction bases unmatched: 7. CDR3 length equals 14 residues. Here the CDR3 DNA reads TGTGCCAGCAGCCAGACAGGGTCTAGTCAGCCCCAGCATTTT. Translation: CASSQTGSSQPQHF.

As to this clonotype: Its ends do not fully match the called genes, so a read error is possible. The J gene is TRBJ2-1, the V gene TRBV11-2, with D possibly TRBD1 on 5 matching bases. This CDR3 spans 11 amino acids. Germline assignment: CDR1 SGHAT and CDR2 FQNNGV. CDR3 DNA sequence: TGTGCCAGCAGCTTGGAAGGGGCCGCACTCTTC. Protein sequence: CASSLEGAALF.

The J gene is TRBJ1-2, the V gene TRBV5-1; D might be TRBD1 (5 bases). V gave up 3 bases and J gave up 6 bases, with 18 bases separating them. From germline, CDR1 is SGHRS and CDR2 YFSETQ. The CDR3 length is 15 residues. The DNA for the CDR3 is TGCGCCAGCAGCTCGTCGACGGGGGGAGTAGATGGCTACACCTTC. Residues: CASSSSTGGVDGYTF.

In this sample, this clonotype turned up a few times. The V gene is TRBV19, the J gene TRBJ1-2; D is undetermined. Germline V gives CDR1 LNHDA, CDR2 SQIVND (reference sequence). CDR3 size: 14 residues. Trimming shortened V by 5 bases and J by 0 bases, and 10 bases separated the two germline ends. CDR3 sequence (DNA): TGTGCCAGTAGTCGACCTGGGGCTAACTATGGCTACACCTTC. Translation: CASSRPGANYGYTF.

This clonotype was detected a few times. The J gene is TRBJ1-2, the V gene TRBV7-2; the D is unclear. This CDR3 has 15 amino acids. CDR1 and CDR2 from the germline V gene are SGHTA and FQGNSA. V dropped 1 base and J dropped 4 bases, with 13 bases sitting between them. CDR3: CASSLGAGEGYGYTF. Written as DNA, the CDR3 is TGTGCCAGCAGCTTAGGGGCAGGAGAGGGCTATGGCTACACCTTC.

The V and J genes are TRBV7-3 and TRBJ2-2; no reliable D call. The CDR3 extends over 13 amino acids. Germline V gene data show CDR1 as SGHTA and CDR2 as FQGTGA. V lost 3 bases and J lost 7, with 9 bases in between. The CDR3 region has the DNA TGTGCCAGCAGCTTGGGATTCTACGGGGAGCTGTTTTTT. Amino acid sequence: CASSLGFYGELFF.

This clonotype was seen a few times. The genes are TRBV6-2 or TRBV6-3 and TRBJ2-7; the match to TRBD1 covers 10 bases. With V trimmed by 6 bases and J by 5 bases, 4 bases remained unmatched. Germline values: CDR1 MNHEY, CDR2 SVGEGT. The CDR3 sequence is 13 residues long. CDR3 loop: CASSRDRGDEQYV. The CDR3 region has the DNA TGTGCCAGCAGCCGGGACAGGGGCGACGAGCAGTACGTC.

The rearrangement links TRBV5-1 to TRBJ2-1, with 10 bases fitting TRBD1. The J segment lost 8 bases and the V segment lost 5 bases, leaving 13 bases of the junction unmatched. This CDR3 region has 16 residues. The germline CDR1 and CDR2 sequences are SGHRS and YFSETQ. The CDR3 DNA reads as TGCGCCAGCAGATCGATTTGGGACAGGGGTATCGATGAGCAGTTCTTC. It encodes CASRSIWDRGIDEQFF.

In this sample, this clonotype turned up a few times. V is TRBV12-5 and J is TRBJ1-6, with 8 bases aligning to TRBD1. There are 15 residues in the CDR3. V gave up 6 bases and J gave up 6 bases; unmatched junction bases: 7. Per the germline V gene, CDR1 is LGHNT and CDR2 is FRNRAP. As DNA, the CDR3 is TGTGCTAGTGGCCGCCGGGACAGGTCTAATTCACCCCTCCACTTT. Residues: CASGRRDRSNSPLHF. The complete variable domain, with remaining parts taken from reference TRBV12-5 and TRBJ1-6, reads DARVTQTPRHKVTEMGQEVTMRCQPILGHNTVFWYRQTMMQGLELLAYFRNRAPLDDSGMPKDRFSAEMPDATLATLKIQPSEPRDSAVYFCASGRRDRSNSPLHFGNGTRLTVT.